This T cell receptor beta chain was captured by sequencing in a study of blood T cell repertoires in COVID-19. CDR1 and CDR2 from the germline V gene are SGHNT and YYREEE (reference sequence). The CDR3 length is 15 residues. J lost 2 bases, V lost 4 bases, and 5 bases had no gene match. This clone was seen just once. Repertoires were generated with immunoSEQ multiplex PCR, while TCRdb's copy carries only in-frame clones and drops some. The sample carries about 400,000 clones, around 87% recorded once. This sequence joins TRBV5-4 and TRBJ2-1; 8 positions match TRBD2. The TCR comes from a middle-aged man in a cohort exposed to, infected with or recovered from COVID-19 (not recorded which). Sequenced sample: PBMCs or T cells enriched from blood (not recorded which). As DNA, the CDR3 is TGTGCCAGCAGCAGCACTAGCGGTACCTACAATGAGCAGTTCTTC. This encodes CASSSTSGTYNEQFF.